These 8 T cell receptor beta chains originate from one sample sequenced in a study of T cells in Graves' hyperthyroidism and ophthalmopathy. RNA transcripts yielded amplified TCR beta CDR3 regions. First-round RT-PCR of the TCR CDR3 relied on the HTBI primer set. MiXCR was run by TCRdb on the multiplex PCR reads, yielding one entry per CDR3 protein. The repertoire includes around 580,000 distinct CDR3 sequences, 16% of them detected once, and approximately 20% sits in the top ten. Input material: blood. These receptors all stem from a woman aged 18-35 years with Graves' hyperthyroidism.

The V call is TRBV6-5, the J call TRBJ2-7, with 8 positions matching TRBD2. CDR3 length equals 14 residues. The V gene's germline CDR1 is MNHEY and CDR2 SVGAGI. Germline trimming cut 2 bases from V and 3 bases from J; bases unmatched to any gene: 3. CDR3 region: CASSYVAGGYEQYF. The CDR3 region has the DNA TGTGCCAGCAGTTACGTCGCGGGGGGCTACGAGCAGTACTTC.

This clonotype was picked up many times. The gene calls are TRBV20-1 and TRBJ2-3; 10 bases map to TRBD2. The CDR3 contains 16 residues. J gave up 2 bases and V 7 bases, and 12 bases lay outside the gene matches. Per the germline V gene, CDR1 is DFQATT and CDR2 is SNEGSKA (reference sequence). CDR3 region: CSVALAGAGNTDTQYF. CDR3 nucleotide sequence: TGCAGTGTAGCCCTAGCGGGAGCAGGGAACACAGATACGCAGTATTTT.

This clonotype has only a few counts. The CDR3 DNA is TGTGCCAGCAGCGTCGGGACACTCTCTAACTATGGCTACACCTTC. Amino acid sequence: CASSVGTLSNYGYTF. The rearrangement links TRBV7-8 to TRBJ1-2; D is perhaps TRBD1 (6 bases). V was clipped by 5 bases and J by 0 bases, with 13 bases between them. Germline CDR1 reads SGHVS; CDR2 reads FQNEAQ. CDR3 length equals 15 residues.

J is TRBJ1-2 and V is TRBV30; no clear D. The CDR3 length is 12 residues. V dropped 4 bases and J dropped 5 bases, with 11 bases sitting between them. From germline, CDR1 is GTSNPN and CDR2 SVGIG (reference sequence). This chain's CDR3 is CAWNHEGYGYTF. CDR3 nucleotides: TGTGCCTGGAACCACGAAGGGTATGGCTACACCTTC.

The chain couples TRBV30 to TRBJ2-7, with 8 bases that match TRBD1. V was pared by 3 bases and J by 2 bases, with 9 bases of the junction left unmatched. Germline CDR1 reads GTSNPN; CDR2 reads SVGIG (reference sequence). This CDR3 contains 15 residues. CDR3: CAWSPAGTGPYEQYF. The CDR3 nucleotides read TGTGCCTGGAGCCCCGCGGGGACAGGACCCTACGAGCAGTACTTC.

The chain links TRBV29-1 to TRBJ2-2; 9 bases map to TRBD1. CDR1 and CDR2 from the germline V gene are SQVTM and ANQGSEA. V trimming: 7 bases; J trimming: 7 bases; junction bases outside the gene matches: 10. The CDR3 has 14 residues. In DNA, the CDR3 is TGCAGCGCCCTTATGACAGGGGGTTACGGGGAGCTGTTTTTT. Protein: CSALMTGGYGELFF.

This clonotype was detected many times. This CDR3 is CASSLVRDTGELFF. CDR3 in DNA: TGTGCCAGCAGTTTAGTCAGAGACACCGGGGAGCTGTTTTTT. This rearrangement joins TRBV28 to TRBJ2-2; no reliable D call. Per germline, CDR1 MDHEN and CDR2 SYDVKM. The CDR3 sequence is 14 residues long. The V end lost 2 bases, the J end lost 3 bases, and 7 bases lay between the germline ends.

J is TRBJ2-1 and V is TRBV20-1; D gene unclear. This CDR3 contains 11 residues. V lost 6 bases to trimming and J lost 5 bases, with 8 bases between them. The germline CDR1 and CDR2 sequences are DFQATT and SNEGSKA (reference sequence). The CDR3 is CSAEAHNEQFF. The CDR3 DNA is TGCAGTGCCGAGGCCCACAATGAGCAGTTCTTC.